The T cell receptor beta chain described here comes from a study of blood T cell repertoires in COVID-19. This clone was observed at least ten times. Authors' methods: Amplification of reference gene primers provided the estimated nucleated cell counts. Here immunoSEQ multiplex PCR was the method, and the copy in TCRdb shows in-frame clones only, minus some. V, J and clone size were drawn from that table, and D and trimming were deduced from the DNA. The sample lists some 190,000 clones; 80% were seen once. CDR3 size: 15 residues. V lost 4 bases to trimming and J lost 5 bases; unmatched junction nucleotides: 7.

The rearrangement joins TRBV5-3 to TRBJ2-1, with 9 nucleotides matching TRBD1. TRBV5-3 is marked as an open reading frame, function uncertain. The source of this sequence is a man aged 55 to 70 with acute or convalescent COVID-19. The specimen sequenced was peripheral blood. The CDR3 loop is CARSPDRGQNNEQFF. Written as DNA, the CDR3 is TGTGCCAGAAGCCCGGACAGGGGACAAAACAATGAGCAGTTCTTC.